These 24 T cell receptor beta chains share one sample of origin, sequenced in a study of OX40 agonist ivuxolimab in advanced cancers. Sequenced by immunoSEQ multiplex PCR; TCRdb stores in-frame clones only, minus some. The table includes 55,000 to 75,000 clones, approximately 90% detected once. The input for sequencing was CD4+ or CD8+ T cells sorted from blood, taken in a trial of the OX40 agonist ivuxolimab. The receptors come from an adult with an advanced solid tumor such as melanoma, head and neck, liver or kidney cancer.

The rearrangement uses TRBV2 and TRBJ2-1, with no clear D. The germline gives CDR1 SNHLY, CDR2 FYNNEI. This CDR3 comprises 14 residues. V was clipped by 5 bases and J by 0 bases, with 8 bases between them. The CDR3 coding sequence is TGTGCCAGCAGTCTATTTAGCTCCTACAATGAGCAGTTCTTC. Amino acids: CASSLFSSYNEQFF.

The V gene is TRBV10-3, the J gene TRBJ2-2; 11 bases agree with TRBD2. Trimming took 6 bases from V and 2 from J; bases not matched to a gene: 5. Germline V gene data show CDR1 as ENHRY and CDR2 as SYGVKD. This CDR3 has 16 amino acids. CDR3 sequence: CAIRATSGVNTGELFF. The CDR3 coding sequence is TGTGCCATCAGGGCGACTAGCGGGGTTAACACCGGGGAGCTGTTTTTT.

The V call is TRBV9, the J call TRBJ2-5, with no clear D. CDR1 and CDR2 (germline): SGDLS, YYNGEE. Trimming shortened V by 4 bases and J by 2 bases, and 6 bases separated the two germline ends. This CDR3 region has 12 residues. CDR3 nucleotides: TGTGCCAGCAGCCCCGAGCAAGAGACCCAGTACTTC. Protein product: CASSPEQETQYF. Using reference TRBV9 and TRBJ2-5 for the parts outside the CDR3, the full variable domain is DSGVTQTPKHLITATGQRVTLRCSPRSGDLSVYWYQQSLDQGLQFLIQYYNGEERAKGNILERFSAQQFPDLHSELNLSSLELGDSALYFCASSPEQETQYFGPGTRLLVL.

The chain links TRBV4-1 to TRBJ2-1; possibly TRBD2 for D (6 bases). Germline V lookup: CDR1 MGHRA, CDR2 YSYEKL. V gave up 0 bases and J gave up 0 bases, with 9 bases separating them. This CDR3 contains 16 residues. CDR3 loop: CASSQERGSSYNEQFF. CDR3 DNA sequence: TGCGCCAGCAGCCAAGAACGGGGGAGCTCCTACAATGAGCAGTTCTTC.

Worth noting for this clone: A read error may produce the germline difference seen at one junction end. V and J are TRBV13 and TRBJ1-1, with a possible D match to TRBD1 (5 bases). Germline CDR1 is PRHDT and CDR2 is FYEKMQ (reference sequence). This CDR3 comprises 14 residues. DNA of the CDR3: TGTGCCAGCAGCCTAGGGCAGGGTTCGGCTGAAGCTTTCTTT. Translation: CASSLGQGSAEAFF.

The rearrangement uses TRBV2 and TRBJ2-7, with 11 bases identical to TRBD2. This CDR3 region has 15 residues. V was clipped by 4 bases and J by 2 bases; unmatched bases: 4. In germline, CDR1 is SNHLY, CDR2 FYNNEI. CDR3 sequence: CASSGGLAVTYEQYF. CDR3 coding DNA: TGTGCCAGCAGTGGGGGACTAGCGGTAACCTACGAGCAGTACTTC.

This chain connects TRBV5-6 to TRBJ1-1; maybe TRBD1 (5 bases). Germline CDR1 and CDR2: SGHDT and YYEEEE. V was pared by 3 bases and J by 11 bases, with 14 bases between. The CDR3 loop spans 12 amino acids. This CDR3 reads CASSSMGGFAFF. The CDR3 DNA reads TGTGCCAGCAGCTCCATGGGGGGTTTCGCTTTCTTT.

This sequence joins TRBV5-6 and TRBJ1-2; D unresolved. This CDR3 spans 15 amino acids. The V end was cut by 5 bases, the J end by 2 bases, with 16 bases between. Looked up from germline, CDR1 is SGHDT and CDR2 is YYEEEE. This chain's CDR3 is CASSQDHTENYGYTF. The CDR3 bases are TGTGCCAGCAGTCAAGACCACACGGAGAACTATGGCTACACCTTC.

The chain is built from TRBV28 and TRBJ1-5; D is unresolved. CDR1 MDHEN and CDR2 SYDVKM come from the germline V gene. This CDR3 region has 15 residues. V shed 1 base and J shed 1 base, with 8 bases lying between them. Here the CDR3 reads CASSLSQTSNQPQHF. CDR3 DNA sequence: TGTGCCAGCAGTTTATCACAGACAAGCAATCAGCCCCAGCATTTT.

V gene TRBV10-3 combines with J gene TRBJ1-1; possible D gene TRBD1, 5 bases. This CDR3 has 15 amino acids. CDR1 is ENHRY, CDR2 SYGVKD, per germline. The V end was cut by 0 bases, the J end by 7 bases, with 15 bases between. CDR3: CAISESPSGGFEAFF. The DNA of the CDR3 is TGTGCCATCAGTGAGTCCCCATCGGGGGGTTTTGAAGCTTTCTTT.

V is TRBV5-8 and J is TRBJ2-7, with 7 bases fitting TRBD1. CDR1 and CDR2 (germline): SGHTS, YDEGEE. V lost 0 bases to trimming and J lost 1 base; unmatched junction nucleotides: 1. The CDR3 has 14 amino acids. The CDR3: CASSLGQGSYEQYF. The CDR3 region has the DNA TGTGCCAGCAGCTTGGGACAGGGATCCTACGAGCAGTACTTC. The full variable domain, completed using reference TRBV5-8 and TRBJ2-7, is EAGVTQSPTHLIKTRGQQATLRCSPISGHTSVYWYQQALGLGLQFLLWYDEGEERNRGNFPPRFSGRQFPNYSSELNVNALELEDSALYLCASSLGQGSYEQYFGPGTRLTVT.

The chain carries TRBV7-9 and TRBJ2-7; D perhaps matches TRBD1 (6 bases). Germline lookup yields CDR1 SEHNR and CDR2 FQNEAQ (reference sequence). This CDR3 comprises 13 residues. The V gene lost 5 bases and the J gene lost 3 bases, with 11 bases spanning the gap. The CDR3: CASSPRGGYEQYF. The CDR3 DNA reads TGTGCCAGCAGCCCCAGGGGCGGCTACGAGCAGTACTTC.

V is TRBV9 and J is TRBJ1-1; tentative D call: TRBD1 (6 bases). V was trimmed by 3 bases and J by 4 bases, leaving 10 bases between them. The CDR3 consists of 13 residues. The germline CDR1 and CDR2 sequences are SGDLS and YYNGEE. The CDR3 sequence is CASSEGGGTEAFF. CDR3 DNA: TGTGCCAGCAGCGAGGGAGGGGGCACTGAAGCTTTCTTT.

This chain uses TRBV28 with TRBJ2-5; TRBD1 might be the D (6 bases). The germline V gene has CDR1 MDHEN and CDR2 SYDVKM. V was pared by 10 bases and J by 5 bases, with 11 bases between. This CDR3 has 11 amino acids. The CDR3 protein is CATTGYETQYF. In DNA form, the CDR3 reads TGTGCCACCACAGGGTACGAGACCCAGTACTTC.

This rearrangement joins TRBV18 to TRBJ2-7, with TRBD1 identical over 7 bases. The CDR3 spans 16 residues. Germline V gene lookup returns CDR1 KGHSH and CDR2 LQKENI. V trimming: 3 bases; J trimming: 0 bases; junction bases outside the gene matches: 8. The CDR3 loop is CASSPLRDRYSYEQYF. Here the CDR3 DNA reads TGTGCCAGCTCACCCCTCCGGGACAGATACTCCTACGAGCAGTACTTC.

The chain employs TRBV28 and TRBJ1-4; 8 bases are a match to TRBD1. V lost 5 bases, J lost 8 bases, and 10 bases stayed unmatched. Germline lookup yields CDR1 MDHEN and CDR2 SYDVKM. This CDR3 has 15 residues. The CDR3 protein is CASSPNRGGLEKLFF. CDR3 DNA sequence: TGTGCCAGCAGTCCCAACAGGGGGGGCCTGGAAAAACTGTTTTTT.

V usage is TRBV5-6 and J usage is TRBJ2-5, with no clear D. The CDR3 runs 15 residues. Germline V gene lookup returns CDR1 SGHDT and CDR2 YYEEEE. The ends were cut back, 2 bases at V and 0 bases at J, with 11 bases in the middle. The CDR3 here is CASSLSPGNQETQYF. CDR3 DNA: TGTGCCAGCAGCTTATCCCCTGGGAACCAAGAGACCCAGTACTTC.

This CDR3 reads CASSLGWAGLSTDTQYF. The CDR3 region has the DNA TGTGCCAGCAGTTTAGGTTGGGCGGGCCTTAGCACAGATACGCAGTATTTT. V is TRBV27 and J is TRBJ2-3; tentatively, D is TRBD2 (5 bases). CDR1 and CDR2 (germline): MNHEY, SMNVEV (reference sequence). The CDR3 has 17 amino acids. Trimming pared 2 bases from V and 0 bases from J, leaving 15 bases between.

The genes are TRBV11-1 and TRBJ2-2; D not certain. The V and J ends lost 5 bases and 4 bases respectively, with 17 bases between them. CDR1 is SGHAT, CDR2 FQDESV, per germline (reference sequence). There are 16 residues in the CDR3. CDR3 in DNA: TGTGCCAGCAGCCAGTTCGCGACATGGGGCACCGGGGAGCTGTTTTTT. Translated, it gives CASSQFATWGTGELFF.

The rearrangement joins TRBV6-6 to TRBJ1-2; the D gene is possibly TRBD1 (5 bases). The germline CDR1 and CDR2 sequences are MNHNY and SVGAGI (reference sequence). This CDR3 spans 12 amino acids. The V end was cut by 4 bases, the J end by 7 bases, with 10 bases between. The CDR3 coding sequence is TGTGCCAGCAGTTTTGAAGGGGCTGGCTACACCTTC. Amino acid sequence: CASSFEGAGYTF.

The chain carries TRBV25-1 and TRBJ2-3; 12 bases line up with TRBD2. Germline V gives CDR1 MGHDK, CDR2 SYGVNS. After removal of 3 bases from V and 2 bases from J, the junction contained 9 bases not matched to a gene. The CDR3 extends over 18 amino acids. CDR3 DNA: TGTGCCAGCAGTGACTCTAGCGGGAGGGCCGCGAACACAGATACGCAGTATTTT. This translates into CASSDSSGRAANTDTQYF. Variable domain in full (rest from reference TRBV25-1 and TRBJ2-3): EADIYQTPRYLVIGTGKKITLECSQTMGHDKMYWYQQDPGMELHLIHYSYGVNSTEKGDLSSESTVSRIRTEHFPLTLESARPSHTSQYLCASSDSSGRAANTDTQYFGPGTRLTVL.

The table lists this clone with a count of one. This chain joins TRBV27 and TRBJ2-7; TRBD2 matches at 14 bases. V lost 10 bases to trimming and J lost 0 bases; unmatched junction nucleotides: 11. The CDR3 is 17 residues long. The germline V gene encodes CDR1 MNHEY and CDR2 SMNVEV (reference sequence). CDR3 nucleotides: TGTGCCAACAAGACTAGCGGGAGGGCCCCAAGCTCCTACGAGCAGTACTTC. Translation: CANKTSGRAPSSYEQYF.

V gene TRBV7-7 combines with J gene TRBJ2-7, with D maybe TRBD2 (5 bases). The CDR3 has 16 amino acids. CDR1 SSHAT and CDR2 FNYEAQ come from the germline V gene (reference sequence). V was trimmed by 7 bases and J by 0 bases, leaving 19 bases between them. CDR3 DNA: TGTGCCAGCACCTCAGATCGTGGGCGGGCCTCCTACGAGCAGTACTTC. This encodes CASTSDRGRASYEQYF.

Here the CDR3 DNA reads TGTGCCAGCAGGCGGCTTCGGGGGGTTCGAACCGGGGAGCTGTTTTTT. This codes for CASRRLRGVRTGELFF. The gene calls are TRBV14 and TRBJ2-2, with 7 bases lining up with TRBD2. The CDR3 contains 16 residues. J was trimmed by 5 bases and V by 6 bases; bases with no gene match: 12. The germline gives CDR1 SGHDN, CDR2 FVKESK.